This is a list of T cell receptor beta chains from one sample in a study of T cells after yellow fever vaccination. TCRdb fed the 5' RACE reads into MiXCR, producing one record per CDR3 protein. The table lists 300,000 or so distinct CDR3 sequences, about 7.8% of them singletons. Here the sequenced sample was PBMCs, taken about 41 days after the first yellow fever vaccination. These receptors originate from a man between 18 and 29 years old who received the YFV17D yellow fever vaccine. Each CDR3 is given with its conserved first and last residue. D genes are given only for firm matches. The size field is filled for only some rows; it gives once, few, many or a size class.

d_gene | j_gene | v_gene | abundance | CDR3aa | CDR3nt
. | TRBJ2-3 | TRBV24-1 | . | CATSDPPETVTQYF | TGTGCCACCAGTGATCCGCCGGAAACGGTAACGCAGTATTTT
TRBD1 | TRBJ2-3 | TRBV19 | . | CASSIFKTGGWTDTQYF | TGTGCCAGTAGTATCTTCAAAACAGGGGGCTGGACAGATACGCAGTATTTT
TRBD1 | TRBJ1-5 | TRBV7-8 | few | CASRLGGLGPQHF | TGTGCCAGCAGATTAGGGGGCTTAGGGCCCCAGCATTTT
. | TRBJ2-1 | TRBV24-1 | . | CATSDSPDAKQFF | TGTGCCACCAGTGATTCACCGGACGCCAAGCAGTTCTTC
. | TRBJ1-2 | TRBV12-3/TRBV12-4 | . | CASMRVRGLGYTF | TGTGCCAGCATGAGGGTGAGGGGACTTGGCTACACCTTC
. | TRBJ1-6 | TRBV20-1 | . | CSARGGYSPLHF | TGCAGTGCTAGAGGGGGATATTCACCCCTCCACTTT
TRBD1 | TRBJ1-4 | TRBV20-1 | few | CSALKDRVNEKLFF | TGCAGTGCCCTAAAGGACAGGGTTAATGAAAAACTGTTTTTT
TRBD1 | TRBJ2-3 | TRBV5-4 | . | CASSMDRGTTDTQYF | TGTGCCAGCAGCATGGACAGGGGGACGACAGATACGCAGTATTTT
. | TRBJ2-5 | TRBV12-3/TRBV12-4 | many | CASGGALETQYF | TGTGCCAGTGGGGGGGCGCTAGAGACCCAGTACTTC
. | TRBJ1-2 | TRBV6-2/TRBV6-3 | few | CASSLRDLGYTF | TGTGCCAGCAGTCTCCGGGACCTTGGCTACACCTTC
. | TRBJ2-1 | TRBV4-3 | few | CASSQTQAPYNEQFF | TGCGCCAGCAGCCAAACACAGGCGCCTTACAATGAGCAGTTCTTC
. | TRBJ2-5 | TRBV5-6 | few | CASSLGASRRETQYF | TGTGCCAGCAGCCTGGGGGCCAGCCGGAGAGAGACCCAGTACTTC
TRBD1 | TRBJ2-7 | TRBV4-1 | . | CASSQGTGSIYEQYF | TGCGCCAGCAGCCAAGGGACAGGGAGCATCTACGAGCAGTACTTC
. | TRBJ2-1 | TRBV20-1 | few | CSALRPQYNEQFF | TGCAGTGCACTGAGGCCCCAGTACAATGAGCAGTTCTTC
TRBD1 | TRBJ1-2 | TRBV4-3 | few | CASSRLGTGGSIYGYTF | TGCGCCAGCAGCCGCCTGGGTACAGGGGGGAGTATCTATGGCTACACCTTC
. | TRBJ2-3 | TRBV7-3 | many | CASSQHPKSGGDTQYF | TGTGCCAGCAGCCAACACCCCAAGTCCGGGGGAGATACGCAGTATTTT
. | TRBJ1-5 | TRBV20-1 | few | CSARDFRIHQPQHF | TGCAGTGCTAGAGATTTCAGGATCCATCAGCCCCAGCATTTT
TRBD1 | TRBJ2-5 | TRBV2 | few | CASTQDRAYQETQYF | TGTGCCAGCACACAGGACAGGGCGTACCAAGAGACCCAGTACTTC
TRBD1 | TRBJ1-1 | TRBV27 | few | CASSTPGGQDTEAFF | TGTGCCAGCAGTACCCCAGGGGGGCAGGACACTGAAGCTTTCTTT
. | TRBJ2-5 | TRBV10-3 | few | CAISDAGEETQYF | TGTGCCATCAGTGACGCAGGGGAAGAGACCCAGTACTTC
TRBD1 | TRBJ2-3 | TRBV6-5 | few | CASSYWSGQDTDTQYF | TGTGCCAGCAGTTACTGGTCCGGACAGGACACAGATACGCAGTATTTT
. | TRBJ2-3 | TRBV7-2 | . | CAAQGSTDTQYF | TGTGCCGCACAGGGTAGCACAGATACGCAGTATTTT
TRBD1 | TRBJ2-3 | TRBV24-1 | . | CATSDRTGGAPDTQYF | TGTGCCACCAGTGATCGCACAGGGGGCGCCCCAGATACGCAGTATTTT
. | TRBJ2-2 | TRBV2 | few | CASSTDRINTGELFF | TGTGCCAGCAGTACCGACAGGATCAACACCGGGGAGCTGTTTTTT
TRBD2 | TRBJ2-2 | TRBV4-1 | few | CASRSPSSGGAGELFF | TGCGCCAGCCGCAGCCCCTCGAGCGGGGGAGCCGGGGAGCTGTTTTTT
. | TRBJ2-2 | TRBV5-1 | many | CASSYFRGTANTGELFF | TGCGCCAGCAGCTATTTTCGCGGGACAGCGAACACCGGGGAGCTGTTTTTT
TRBD2 | TRBJ2-5 | TRBV20-1 | . | CSARDGRGMEETQYF | TGCAGTGCTAGAGACGGGAGGGGGATGGAAGAGACCCAGTACTTC
. | TRBJ2-2 | TRBV11-1 | . | CASSLASMPGPNTGELFF | TGTGCCAGCAGCTTAGCGAGCATGCCGGGCCCGAACACCGGGGAGCTGTTTTTT
. | TRBJ2-2 | TRBV5-1 | many | CASASSGWALEGELFF | TGCGCCAGCGCCTCCAGCGGGTGGGCTTTGGAAGGGGAGCTGTTTTTT
. | TRBJ2-5 | TRBV20-1 | . | CSAREGQNQETQYF | TGCAGTGCTAGAGAAGGACAGAACCAAGAGACCCAGTACTTC
. | TRBJ2-2 | TRBV2 | . | CASSDNVWEGGGELFF | TGTGCCAGCAGTGATAATGTGTGGGAAGGAGGCGGGGAGCTGTTTTTT
. | TRBJ1-1 | TRBV7-9 | . | CASSPRSAGTEAFF | TGTGCCAGCAGCCCCCGGTCGGCGGGCACTGAAGCTTTCTTT
. | TRBJ2-2 | TRBV5-1 | . | CASSSFANTGELFF | TGCGCCAGCAGCTCGTTCGCGAACACCGGGGAGCTGTTTTTT
. | TRBJ1-1 | TRBV4-1 | few | CASSRVRVPQNTEAFF | TGCGCCAGCAGCCGGGTTAGGGTACCGCAGAACACTGAAGCTTTCTTT
TRBD1 | TRBJ1-6 | TRBV6-1 | . | CASRENFGTGGVPLHF | TGTGCCAGCAGGGAGAACTTCGGGACAGGGGGTGTACCCCTCCACTTT
TRBD1 | TRBJ1-2 | TRBV20-1 | few | CSTLPGQGGGYTF | TGCAGTACCTTACCGGGACAGGGAGGTGGCTACACCTTC
. | TRBJ2-5 | TRBV5-5 | few | CASSLSQGWETQYF | TGTGCCAGCAGCTTGTCCCAGGGTTGGGAGACCCAGTACTTC
. | TRBJ2-7 | TRBV7-6 | few | CASSGRGSYEQYF | TGTGCCAGCAGCGGTAGGGGGTCCTACGAGCAGTACTTC
TRBD2 | TRBJ2-3 | TRBV2 | . | CASRGGNTDTQYF | TGTGCCAGCAGGGGAGGGAATACAGATACGCAGTATTTT
TRBD1 | TRBJ2-5 | TRBV24-1 | . | CATSEEPGQQETQYF | TGTGCCACCAGTGAGGAACCGGGACAGCAAGAGACCCAGTACTTC
. | TRBJ1-1 | TRBV28 | . | CASTRLQGITEAFF | TGTGCCAGCACAAGATTACAGGGTATCACTGAAGCTTTCTTT
. | TRBJ1-5 | TRBV6-2/TRBV6-3 | few | CASSTQNSNQPQHF | TGTGCCAGCAGTACACAGAATAGCAATCAGCCCCAGCATTTT
. | TRBJ2-7 | TRBV6-1 | . | CASSRDLLTYEQYF | TGTGCCAGCAGTCGGGACCTTCTTACCTACGAGCAGTACTTC
. | TRBJ2-3 | TRBV6-1 | many | CASSKSRDSTDTQYF | TGTGCCAGCAGTAAATCTCGGGACAGCACAGATACGCAGTATTTT
. | TRBJ2-4 | TRBV29-1 | . | CSVEPTGLGNIQYF | TGCAGCGTTGAGCCTACCGGTTTGGGGAACATTCAGTACTTC
TRBD1 | TRBJ2-5 | TRBV18 | . | CASSPPDRVQETQYF | TGTGCCAGCTCACCACCGGACAGGGTGCAAGAGACCCAGTACTTC
. | TRBJ1-1 | TRBV12-3/TRBV12-4 | . | CASSLARLMNTEAFF | TGTGCCAGCAGTTTAGCCCGTTTAATGAACACTGAAGCTTTCTTT
. | TRBJ2-2 | TRBV6-5 | few | CASSYSRRNTGELFF | TGTGCCAGCAGTTACTCGCGGAGGAACACCGGGGAGCTGTTTTTT
. | TRBJ1-1 | TRBV11-2 | many | CASSLEGKNTEAFF | TGTGCCAGCAGCTTAGAGGGTAAGAACACTGAAGCTTTCTTT
. | TRBJ2-7 | TRBV11-2 | . | CASSLSMNRAEQYF | TGTGCCAGCAGCTTATCTATGAATCGAGCCGAGCAGTACTTC
. | TRBJ1-5 | TRBV12-3/TRBV12-4 | few | CASSLSGGTWGAGQPQHF | TGTGCCAGCAGTTTATCCGGAGGCACGTGGGGAGCTGGGCAGCCCCAGCATTTT
. | TRBJ1-6 | TRBV5-5 | . | CASSYGSSPLHF | TGTGCCAGCAGCTACGGTAGTTCACCCCTCCACTTT
TRBD2 | TRBJ2-3 | TRBV20-1 | . | CSASPGGWTQYF | TGCAGTGCTAGCCCGGGGGGGTGGACGCAGTATTTT
. | TRBJ1-1 | TRBV7-3 | . | CASSGSGTEAFF | TGTGCCAGCAGCGGCAGTGGCACTGAAGCTTTCTTT
. | TRBJ1-5 | TRBV6-1 | . | CASRKPQGHQPQHF | TGTGCCAGCAGAAAACCTCAGGGGCATCAGCCCCAGCATTTT
. | TRBJ1-1 | TRBV20-1 | . | CSAPRELGTEAFF | TGCAGTGCTCCGAGGGAGTTGGGTACTGAAGCTTTCTTT
TRBD1 | TRBJ2-2 | TRBV7-2 | . | CASRGTVIRNTGELFF | TGTGCCAGCAGGGGGACAGTCATTCGGAACACCGGGGAGCTGTTTTTT
. | TRBJ2-2 | TRBV4-3 | . | CASSQDRLDVVPGELFF | TGCGCCAGCAGCCAAGATCGACTAGATGTAGTACCCGGGGAGCTGTTTTTT